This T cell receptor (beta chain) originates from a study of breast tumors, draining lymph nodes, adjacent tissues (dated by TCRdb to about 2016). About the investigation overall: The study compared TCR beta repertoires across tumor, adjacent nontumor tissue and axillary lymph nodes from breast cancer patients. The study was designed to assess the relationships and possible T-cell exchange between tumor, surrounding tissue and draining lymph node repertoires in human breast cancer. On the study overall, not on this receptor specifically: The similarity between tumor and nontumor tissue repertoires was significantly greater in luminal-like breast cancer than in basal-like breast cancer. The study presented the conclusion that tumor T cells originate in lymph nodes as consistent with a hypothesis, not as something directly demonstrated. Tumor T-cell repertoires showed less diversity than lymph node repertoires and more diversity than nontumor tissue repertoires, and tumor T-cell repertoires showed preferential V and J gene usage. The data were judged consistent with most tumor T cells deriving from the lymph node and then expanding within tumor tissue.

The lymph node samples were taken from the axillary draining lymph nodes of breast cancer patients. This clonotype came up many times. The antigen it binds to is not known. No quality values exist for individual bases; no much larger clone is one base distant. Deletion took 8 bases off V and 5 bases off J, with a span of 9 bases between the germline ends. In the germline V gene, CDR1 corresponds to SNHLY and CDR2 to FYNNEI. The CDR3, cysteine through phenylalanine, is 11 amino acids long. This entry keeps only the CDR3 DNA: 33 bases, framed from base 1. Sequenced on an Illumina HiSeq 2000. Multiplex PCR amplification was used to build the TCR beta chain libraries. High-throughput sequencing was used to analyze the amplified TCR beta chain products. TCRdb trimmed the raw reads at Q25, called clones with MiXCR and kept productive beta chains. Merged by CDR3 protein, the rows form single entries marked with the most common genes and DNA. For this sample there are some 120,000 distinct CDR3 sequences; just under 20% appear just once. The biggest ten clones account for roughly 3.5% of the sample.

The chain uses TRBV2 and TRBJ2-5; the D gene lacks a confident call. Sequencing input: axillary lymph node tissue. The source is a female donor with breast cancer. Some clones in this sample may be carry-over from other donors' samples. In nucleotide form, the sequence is TGTGCCAGCCAAGTGGGTGAGACCCAGTACTTC. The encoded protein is CASQVGETQYF.